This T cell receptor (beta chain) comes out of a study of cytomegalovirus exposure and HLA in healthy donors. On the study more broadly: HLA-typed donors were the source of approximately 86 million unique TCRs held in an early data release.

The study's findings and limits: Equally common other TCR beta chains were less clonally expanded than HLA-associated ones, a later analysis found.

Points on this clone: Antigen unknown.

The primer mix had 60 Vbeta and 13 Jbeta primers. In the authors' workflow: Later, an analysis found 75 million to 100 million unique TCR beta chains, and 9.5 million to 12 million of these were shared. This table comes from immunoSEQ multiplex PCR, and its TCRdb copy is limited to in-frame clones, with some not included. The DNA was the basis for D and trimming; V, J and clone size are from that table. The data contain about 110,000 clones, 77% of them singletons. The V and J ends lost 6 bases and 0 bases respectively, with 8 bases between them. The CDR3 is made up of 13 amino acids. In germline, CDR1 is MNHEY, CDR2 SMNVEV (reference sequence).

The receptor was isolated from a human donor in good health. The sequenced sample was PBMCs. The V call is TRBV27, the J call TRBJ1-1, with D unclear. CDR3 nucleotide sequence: TGTGCCAGCAGCCCCAGGTTGAACACTGAAGCTTTCTTT. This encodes CASSPRLNTEAFF.